This is a list of T cell receptor beta chains from one sample in a study of cytotoxic CD8 clonotypes in ibrutinib-treated CLL. Using immunoSEQ multiplex PCR, the repertoire was profiled, and TCRdb retains in-frame clones only, with some absent. The data hold about 58,000 clones, with less than 75% observed a single time. This specimen was PBMCs, taken after 12 months of ibrutinib treatment. All receptors derive from a human donor with chronic lymphocytic leukemia. Each CDR3 is given with its conserved first and last residue.

>TRBJ1-5|TRBV5-1
CASRRAPEFPQHF
>TRBJ2-7|TRBV10-1
CASSPGRGIYEQYF
>TRBJ2-7|TRBV5-4
CASSLVGQNSYEQYF
>TRBJ2-7|TRBV5-6
CASSLAPGLSYEQYF
>TRBJ2-1|TRBV6-1
CASSEFSGSINYNEQFF
>TRBJ2-1|TRBV28
CASTHPTGVDEQFF
>TRBJ2-7|TRBV6-5
CASRRDRGFREQYF
>TRBJ2-1|TRBV30
CAWSGDFQSNNEQFF
>TRBJ2-5|TRBV4-1
CASSRKTPPETQYF
>TRBJ1-5|TRBV21-1
CASTLRGNQPQHF
>TRBJ2-2|TRBV4-2
CASSQAGGGGELFF
>TRBJ2-7|TRBV2
CASSSGLAGGWEQYF
>TRBJ2-3|TRBV9
CASSVDNGSTDTQYF
>TRBJ1-5|TRBV4-1
CASSGARQPVRLQPQHF
>TRBJ2-3|TRBV11-2
CASSLWLAGPSTDTQYF
>TRBJ2-7|TRBV27
CASSPGTNICEQYF
>TRBJ2-3|TRBV7-6
CASSLLVQVEGTQYF
>TRBJ2-7|TRBV2
CASSAQGGYGYEQYF
>TRBJ2-7|TRBV9
CASSVRDSSYEQYF
>TRBJ2-7|TRBV11-2
CASSRGGSSSYEQYF
>TRBJ1-5|TRBV28
CASSFFTKLHQPQHF
>TRBJ1-2|TRBV4-1
CASSLDRGFRSGYTF
>TRBJ2-5|TRBV29-1
CSGGVAGAGETQYF
>TRBJ1-1|TRBV7-2
CASSSGLIGTEAFF
>TRBJ1-1|TRBV4-1
CASSQTEREQGRRNTEAFF
>TRBJ2-1|TRBV29-1
CSAQKLGGREYNEQFF
>TRBJ2-1|TRBV2
CASSERGRASYNEQFF
>TRBJ1-1|TRBV7-3
CASSFGANTEAFF
>TRBJ2-5|TRBV15
CATSRATSGETQYF
>TRBJ2-2|TRBV5-4
CASTPGLAGSTGELFF
>TRBJ2-3|TRBV30
CAWNPGLAGGPGTDTQYF
>TRBJ1-5|TRBV5-5
CASSLGPGSNQPQHF
>TRBJ2-7|TRBV6-6
CASRRDFSSYEQYF
>TRBJ2-7|TRBV6-5
CASSFRRGLGYEQYF
>TRBJ2-2|TRBV20-1
CSARSSEELFF
>TRBJ2-3|TRBV2
CASSESAGGTDTQYF
>TRBJ2-4|TRBV11-1
CASSLVSTGRRYF
>TRBJ2-3|TRBV27
CASRGLAGASTDTQYF
>TRBJ2-1|TRBV6-5
CASSYLGEQFF
>TRBJ2-1|TRBV5-6
CASSLYGTGDEQFF
>TRBJ2-3|TRBV5-1
CASSLAAIAATDTQYF
>TRBJ2-5|TRBV27
CASSFVPEETRYF
>TRBJ2-5|TRBV6-6
CASSRQGTSQETQYF
>TRBJ2-1|TRBV2
CASSVAGGSYNEQFF
>TRBJ2-1|TRBV9
CASSVEWNEQFF
>TRBJ1-3|TRBV27
CASSLSQGGNTIYF
>TRBJ1-1|TRBV11-2
CASSLGWGTNTEAFF
>TRBJ2-7|TRBV10-3
CAISPGLYEQYF
>TRBJ1-6|TRBV7-2
CASSLEGAVGSPLHF
>TRBJ1-3|TRBV19
CASSITGPSSGNTIYF
>TRBJ2-6|TRBV11-2
CASSFPGQPTSGANVLTF
>TRBJ2-7|TRBV28
CASSETSEAREQYF
>TRBJ2-2|TRBV7-6
CASSPTRGTGGLFF
>TRBJ1-5|TRBV7-9
CASSRGVQPQHF
>TRBJ2-2|TRBV15
CATSRARLAGIGNTGELFF
>TRBJ2-5|TRBV29-1
CSVGLLAGQETQYF
>TRBJ2-7|TRBV7-8
CASSLVDRAYEQYF
>TRBJ2-7|TRBV4-3
CASSQTGTTYDEQYF
>TRBJ2-5|TRBV4-2
CASSQDEGRSETQYF
>TRBJ2-7|TRBV6-1
CASRAGSGLLRKQYF